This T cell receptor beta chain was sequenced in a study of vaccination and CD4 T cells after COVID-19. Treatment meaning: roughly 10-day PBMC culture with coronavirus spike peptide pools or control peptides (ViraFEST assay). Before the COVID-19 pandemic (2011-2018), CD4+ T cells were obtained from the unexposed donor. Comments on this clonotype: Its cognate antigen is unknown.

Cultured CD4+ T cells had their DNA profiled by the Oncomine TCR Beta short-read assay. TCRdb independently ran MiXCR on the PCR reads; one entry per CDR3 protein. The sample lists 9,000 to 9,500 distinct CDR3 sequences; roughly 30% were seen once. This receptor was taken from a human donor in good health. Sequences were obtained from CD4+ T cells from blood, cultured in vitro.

Here the CDR3 reads CASSLGQGSQPQHF. The CDR3 DNA follows: TGTGCCAGCAGCTTAGGTCAGGGTTCGCAGCCCCAGCATTTT. V gene TRBV7-6 combines with J gene TRBJ1-5; a possible D gene is TRBD1 (5 bases). Per the germline V gene, CDR1 is SGHVS and CDR2 is FNYEAQ. V was cut by 1 base and J by 7 bases, with 11 bases left in between. The CDR3 loop spans 14 amino acids.